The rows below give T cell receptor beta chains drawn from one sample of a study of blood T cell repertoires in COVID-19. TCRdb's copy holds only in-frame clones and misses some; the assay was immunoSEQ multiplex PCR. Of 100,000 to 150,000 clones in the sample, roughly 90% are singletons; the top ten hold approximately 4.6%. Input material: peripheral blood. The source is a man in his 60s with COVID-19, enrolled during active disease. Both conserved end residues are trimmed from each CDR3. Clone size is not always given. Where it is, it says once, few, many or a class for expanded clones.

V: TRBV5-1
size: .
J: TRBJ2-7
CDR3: ASSLTSGGPYEQY

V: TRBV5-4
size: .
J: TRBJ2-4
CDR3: ASSLEQGVPNIQY

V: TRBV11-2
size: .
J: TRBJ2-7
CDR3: ASRRTDGTYEQY

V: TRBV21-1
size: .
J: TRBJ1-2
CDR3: ASSGRGREGDGYT

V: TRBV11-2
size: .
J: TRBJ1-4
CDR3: ASSFGAGGNEKLF

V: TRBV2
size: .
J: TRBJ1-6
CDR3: ASSGPGTGAEYNSPLH

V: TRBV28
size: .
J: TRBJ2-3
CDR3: ASSSAGTDTQY

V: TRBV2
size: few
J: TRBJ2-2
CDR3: ASSDGRGTGELF

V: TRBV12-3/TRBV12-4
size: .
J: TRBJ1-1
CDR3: ASFRGTTEAF

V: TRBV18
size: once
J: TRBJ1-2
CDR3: ASSPLPGQGDGYT

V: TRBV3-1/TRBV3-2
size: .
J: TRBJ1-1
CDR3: ASSQDLRGRSF

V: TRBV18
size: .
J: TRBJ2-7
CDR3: ASSPGGLAADYAYEQY

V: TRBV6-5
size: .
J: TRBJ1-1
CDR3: ASSYSWLGGSTEAF

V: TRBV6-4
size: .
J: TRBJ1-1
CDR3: ASSSGDRNTEAF

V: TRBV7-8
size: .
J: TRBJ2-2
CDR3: ASSLFRNTGELF

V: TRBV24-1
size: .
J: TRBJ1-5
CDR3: ATSDFGTQPQH

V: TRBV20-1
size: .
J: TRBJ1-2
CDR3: SASMRTGGWSGYT

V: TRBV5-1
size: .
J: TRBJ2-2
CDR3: ASSTQTGSPTGELF

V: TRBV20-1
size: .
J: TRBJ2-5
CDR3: SATDRAWETQY

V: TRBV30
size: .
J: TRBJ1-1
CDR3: AWNNEGGTEAF

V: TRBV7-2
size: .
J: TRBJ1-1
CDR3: ASSFGTGDIAF

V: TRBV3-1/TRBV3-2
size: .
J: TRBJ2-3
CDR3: ASSHVAGTSTDTQY

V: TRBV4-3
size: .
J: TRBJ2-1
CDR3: ASSLLGHDNEQF

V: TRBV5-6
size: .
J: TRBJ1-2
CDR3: ASSRGTDIYGYT

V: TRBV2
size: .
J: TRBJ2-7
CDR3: ASSESLASMRWEQY

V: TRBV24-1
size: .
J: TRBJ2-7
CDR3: ATSESTGTSKT

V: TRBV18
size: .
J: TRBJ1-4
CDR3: ASSGTGLSFPSNEKLF

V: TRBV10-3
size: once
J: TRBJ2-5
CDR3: AISPVEQETQY

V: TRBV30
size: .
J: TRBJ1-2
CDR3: AWSRDRVHGYT

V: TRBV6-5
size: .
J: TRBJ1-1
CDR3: ASSYGGGSTEAF

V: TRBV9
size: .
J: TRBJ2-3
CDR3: ASSGTTSSTDTQY

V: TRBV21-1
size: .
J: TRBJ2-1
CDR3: ASSKKTPLAGSYNEQF

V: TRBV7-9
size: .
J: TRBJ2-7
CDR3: ASTPSGSGYEQY

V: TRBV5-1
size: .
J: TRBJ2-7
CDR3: ASSLSRTGDNEQY

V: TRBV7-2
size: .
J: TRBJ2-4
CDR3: ASSLGGRQGNIQY

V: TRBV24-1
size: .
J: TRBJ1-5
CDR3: ATSPAGDQPQH

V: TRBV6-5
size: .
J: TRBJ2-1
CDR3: ASSYDGGVNEQF

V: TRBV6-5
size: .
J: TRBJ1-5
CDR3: ASSDRGRLNQPQH

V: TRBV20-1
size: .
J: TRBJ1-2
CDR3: SASPGLSYT

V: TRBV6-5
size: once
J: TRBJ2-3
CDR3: ASSSLADTQY

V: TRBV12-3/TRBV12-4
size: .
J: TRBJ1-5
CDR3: ASSSDIHQPQH

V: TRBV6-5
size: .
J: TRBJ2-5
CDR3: ASSTGREETQY

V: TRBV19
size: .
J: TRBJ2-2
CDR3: ASSMRGRTGELF

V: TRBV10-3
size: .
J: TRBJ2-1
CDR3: ATRLAASYNEQF

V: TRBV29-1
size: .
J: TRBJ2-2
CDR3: SVWGEPPGELF

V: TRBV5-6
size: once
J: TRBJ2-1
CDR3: ASSLLAGGNEQF

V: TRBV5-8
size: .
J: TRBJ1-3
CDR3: ASSTRDRDVYSGNTIY

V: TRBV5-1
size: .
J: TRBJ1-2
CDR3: ASSLDFGTNGYT

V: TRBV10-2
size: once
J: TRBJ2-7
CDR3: ASREQGSAYEQY

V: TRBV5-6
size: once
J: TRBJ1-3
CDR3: ASSSSGQGSDTIY

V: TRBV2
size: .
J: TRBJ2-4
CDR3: ASSDPSAGNIQY

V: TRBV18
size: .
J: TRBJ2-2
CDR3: ASSPLSGRAAGELF

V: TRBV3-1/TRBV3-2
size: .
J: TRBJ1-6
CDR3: ASSQGTGNSPLH

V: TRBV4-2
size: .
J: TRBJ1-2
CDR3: ASSQDFEGAAWGYT

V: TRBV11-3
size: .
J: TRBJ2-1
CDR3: ASSLASGRAREQF

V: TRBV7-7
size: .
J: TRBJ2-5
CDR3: ASSFSGRETQY

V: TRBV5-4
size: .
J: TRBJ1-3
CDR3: ASSFGTGDGNTIY

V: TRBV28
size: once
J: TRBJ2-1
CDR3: ASSSWTSGTYNEQF

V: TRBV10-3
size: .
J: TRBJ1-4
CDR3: AISEWRDRSNEKLF